Sequencing of this TCR beta chain was carried out in a study of OX40 agonist ivuxolimab in advanced cancers. Study-wide background: Ivuxolimab, an agonistic anti-OX40 (CD134) antibody, was given to patients. Age averaged around 60 years (range 23 to 79), and roughly 80% were male.

Germline V gives CDR1 SGHNT, CDR2 YYREEE (reference sequence). The V end lost 1 base, the J end lost 5 bases, and 10 bases lay between the germline ends. This CDR3 comprises 14 residues. Data came from immunoSEQ multiplex PCR; TCRdb stores just in-frame clones and leaves some out. There are roughly 45,000 clones in the sample; around 90% occur only once, and less than 7.5% lies in the top ten. The sequence derives from an adult with an advanced solid tumor such as melanoma, head and neck, liver or kidney cancer. This specimen was CD4+ or CD8+ T cells sorted from blood, taken in a trial of the OX40 agonist ivuxolimab. The chain employs TRBV5-4 and TRBJ2-4; D remains ambiguous. The CDR3 spells CASSLFLSENIQYF. The CDR3 DNA follows: TGTGCCAGCAGCTTGTTCCTTTCCGAAAACATTCAGTACTTC.